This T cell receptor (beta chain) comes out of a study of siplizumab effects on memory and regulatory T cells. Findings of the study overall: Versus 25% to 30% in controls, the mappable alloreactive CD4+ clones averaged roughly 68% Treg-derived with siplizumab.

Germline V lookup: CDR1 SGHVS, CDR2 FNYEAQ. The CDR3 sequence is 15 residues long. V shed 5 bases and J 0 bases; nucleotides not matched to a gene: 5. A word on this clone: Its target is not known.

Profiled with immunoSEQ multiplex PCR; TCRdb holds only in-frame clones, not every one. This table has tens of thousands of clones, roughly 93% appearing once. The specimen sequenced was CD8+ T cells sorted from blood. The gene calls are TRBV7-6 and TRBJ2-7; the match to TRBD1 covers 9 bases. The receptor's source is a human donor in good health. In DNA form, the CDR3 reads TGTGCCAGCAGCCCCGGACAGGGGAGCTCCTACGAGCAGTACTTC. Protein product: CASSPGQGSSYEQYF.